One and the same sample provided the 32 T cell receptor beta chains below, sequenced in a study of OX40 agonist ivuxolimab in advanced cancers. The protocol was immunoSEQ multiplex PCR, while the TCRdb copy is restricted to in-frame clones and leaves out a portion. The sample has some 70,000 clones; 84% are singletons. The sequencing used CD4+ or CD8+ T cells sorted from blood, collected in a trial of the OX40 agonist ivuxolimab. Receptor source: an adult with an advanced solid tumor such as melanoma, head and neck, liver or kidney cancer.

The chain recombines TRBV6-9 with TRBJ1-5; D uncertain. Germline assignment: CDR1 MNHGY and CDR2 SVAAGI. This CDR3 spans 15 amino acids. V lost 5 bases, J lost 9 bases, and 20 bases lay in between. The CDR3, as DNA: TGTGCCAGCAGTCTCCAGAGGTCCCCGCCGGGGCCCCAGCATTTT. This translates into CASSLQRSPPGPQHF.

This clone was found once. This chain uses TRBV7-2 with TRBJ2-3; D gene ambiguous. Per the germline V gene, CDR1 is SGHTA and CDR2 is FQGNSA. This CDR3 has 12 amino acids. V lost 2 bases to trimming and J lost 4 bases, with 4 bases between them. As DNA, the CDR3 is TGTGCCAGCAGCTTATTCTCAGATACGCAGTATTTT. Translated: CASSLFSDTQYF.

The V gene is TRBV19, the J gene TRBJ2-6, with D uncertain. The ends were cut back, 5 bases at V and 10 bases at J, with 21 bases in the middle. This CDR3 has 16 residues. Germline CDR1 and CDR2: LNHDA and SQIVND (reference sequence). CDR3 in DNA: TGTGCCAGTAGTTCTCCCGGCCCAGCGCTTCGGAACGTCCTGACTTTC. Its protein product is CASSSPGPALRNVLTF.

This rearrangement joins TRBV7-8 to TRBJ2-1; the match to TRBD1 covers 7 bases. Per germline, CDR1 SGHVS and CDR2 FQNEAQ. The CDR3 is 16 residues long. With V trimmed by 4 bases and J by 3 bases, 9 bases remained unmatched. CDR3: CASSSLAGGFYNEQFF. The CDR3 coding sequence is TGTGCCAGCAGCTCGTTAGCAGGGGGTTTCTACAATGAGCAGTTCTTC.

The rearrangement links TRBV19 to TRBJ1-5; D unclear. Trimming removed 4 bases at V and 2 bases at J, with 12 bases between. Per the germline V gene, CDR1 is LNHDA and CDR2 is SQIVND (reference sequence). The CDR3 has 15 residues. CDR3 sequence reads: CASSTRTVRNQPQHF. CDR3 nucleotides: TGTGCCAGTAGTACCCGGACCGTACGCAATCAGCCCCAGCATTTT.

CDR3: CASSHLSGSPEGEQYF. The CDR3 DNA reads TGTGCCAGCAGCCACCTTTCCGGGAGCCCGGAAGGGGAGCAGTACTTC. V is TRBV14 and J is TRBJ2-7, with TRBD2 as a possible D gene (6 bases). The CDR3 runs 16 residues. Germline V gene data show CDR1 as SGHDN and CDR2 as FVKESK. Trimming took off 3 bases at V and 7 bases at J, with 22 bases between the two ends.

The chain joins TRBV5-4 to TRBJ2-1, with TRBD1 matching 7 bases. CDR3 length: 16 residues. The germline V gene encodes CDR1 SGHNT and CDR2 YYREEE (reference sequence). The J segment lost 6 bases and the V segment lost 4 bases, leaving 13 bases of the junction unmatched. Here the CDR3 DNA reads TGTGCCAGCAGCGCTACCTCAGGGGGACGAGGCAATGAGCAGTTCTTC. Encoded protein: CASSATSGGRGNEQFF. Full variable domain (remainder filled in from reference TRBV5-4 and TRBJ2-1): ETGVTQSPTHLIKTRGQQVTLRCSSQSGHNTVSWYQQALGQGPQFIFQYYREEENGRGNFPPRFSGLQFPNYSSELNVNALELDDSALYLCASSATSGGRGNEQFFGPGTRLTVL.

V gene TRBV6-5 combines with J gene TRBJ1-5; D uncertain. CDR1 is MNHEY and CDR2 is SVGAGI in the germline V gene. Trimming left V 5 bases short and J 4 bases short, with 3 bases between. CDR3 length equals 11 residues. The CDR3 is CASSLNQPQHF. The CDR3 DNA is TGTGCCAGCAGTCTTAATCAGCCCCAGCATTTT.

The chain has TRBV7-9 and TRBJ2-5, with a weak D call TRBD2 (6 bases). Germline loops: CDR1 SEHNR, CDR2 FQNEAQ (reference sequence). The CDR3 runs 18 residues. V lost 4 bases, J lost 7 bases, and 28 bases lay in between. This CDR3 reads CASSSAWGEAVLGGTQYF. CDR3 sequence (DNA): TGTGCCAGCAGCTCCGCCTGGGGAGAGGCGGTGCTGGGGGGGACCCAGTACTTC. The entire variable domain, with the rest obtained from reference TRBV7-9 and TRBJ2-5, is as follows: DTGVSQNPRHKITKRGQNVTFRCDPISEHNRLYWYRQTLGQGPEFLTYFQNEAQLEKSRLLSDRFSAERPKGSFSTLEIQRTEQGDSAMYLCASSSAWGEAVLGGTQYFGPGTRLLVL.

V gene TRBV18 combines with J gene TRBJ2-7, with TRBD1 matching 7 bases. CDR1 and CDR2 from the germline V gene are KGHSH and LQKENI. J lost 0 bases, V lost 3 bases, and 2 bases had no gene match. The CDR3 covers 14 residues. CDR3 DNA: TGTGCCAGCTCACCGGGACAGAGCTCCTACGAGCAGTACTTC. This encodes CASSPGQSSYEQYF.

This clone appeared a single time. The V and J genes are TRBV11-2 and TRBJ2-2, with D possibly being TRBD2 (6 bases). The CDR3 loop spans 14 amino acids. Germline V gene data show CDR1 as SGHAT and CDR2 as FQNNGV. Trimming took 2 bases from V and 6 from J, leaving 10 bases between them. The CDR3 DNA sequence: TGTGCCAGCAGCTTATTCCGCGGGGCCGGGGAGCTGTTTTTT. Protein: CASSLFRGAGELFF. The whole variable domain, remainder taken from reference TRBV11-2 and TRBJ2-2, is EAGVAQSPRYKIIEKRQSVAFWCNPISGHATLYWYQQILGQGPKLLIQFQNNGVVDDSQLPKDRFSAERLKGVDSTLKIQPAKLEDSAVYLCASSLFRGAGELFFGEGSRLTVL.

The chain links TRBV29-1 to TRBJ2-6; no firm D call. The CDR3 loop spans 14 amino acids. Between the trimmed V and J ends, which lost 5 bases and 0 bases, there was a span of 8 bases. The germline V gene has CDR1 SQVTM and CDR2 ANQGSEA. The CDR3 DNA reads TGCAGCGTTCACTCGGACTCTGGGGCCAACGTCCTGACTTTC. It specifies CSVHSDSGANVLTF.

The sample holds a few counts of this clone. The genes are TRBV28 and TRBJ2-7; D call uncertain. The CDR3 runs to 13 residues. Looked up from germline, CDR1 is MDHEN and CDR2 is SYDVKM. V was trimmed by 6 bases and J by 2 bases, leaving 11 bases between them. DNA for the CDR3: TGTGCCAGCAGCATGTCGGCGACCTACGAGCAGTACTTC. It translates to CASSMSATYEQYF.

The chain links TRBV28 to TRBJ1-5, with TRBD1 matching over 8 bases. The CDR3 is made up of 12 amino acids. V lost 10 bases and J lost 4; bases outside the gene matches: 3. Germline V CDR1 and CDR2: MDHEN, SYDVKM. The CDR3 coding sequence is TGTGCCATACAGGGGGGGAATCAGCCCCAGCATTTT. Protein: CAIQGGNQPQHF.

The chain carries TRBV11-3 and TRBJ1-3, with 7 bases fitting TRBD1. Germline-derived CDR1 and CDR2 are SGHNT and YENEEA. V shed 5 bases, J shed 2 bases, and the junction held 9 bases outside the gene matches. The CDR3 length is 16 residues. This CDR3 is CASSQRSRGPGNTIYF. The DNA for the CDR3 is TGTGCCAGCAGCCAAAGGAGTAGGGGGCCTGGAAACACCATATATTTT.

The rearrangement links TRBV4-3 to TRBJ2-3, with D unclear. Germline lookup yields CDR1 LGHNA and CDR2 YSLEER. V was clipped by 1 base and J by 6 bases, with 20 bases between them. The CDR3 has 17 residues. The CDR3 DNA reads TGCGCCAGCAGCCAAGCACCGGCCAAGAGCGAGAGGGATACGCAGTATTTT. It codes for CASSQAPAKSERDTQYF.

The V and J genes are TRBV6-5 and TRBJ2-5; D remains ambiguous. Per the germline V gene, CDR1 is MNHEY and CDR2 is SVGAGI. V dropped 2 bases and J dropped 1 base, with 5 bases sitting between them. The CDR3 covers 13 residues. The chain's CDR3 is CASSYDIQETQYF. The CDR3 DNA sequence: TGTGCCAGCAGTTACGATATCCAAGAGACCCAGTACTTC.

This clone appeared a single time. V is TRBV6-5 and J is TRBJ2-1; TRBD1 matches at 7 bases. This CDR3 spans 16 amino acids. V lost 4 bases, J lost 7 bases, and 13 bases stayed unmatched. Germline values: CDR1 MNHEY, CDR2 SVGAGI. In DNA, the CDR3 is TGTGCCAGCAGTTCCCACGCCAGGGGGAGCGGTAATGAGCAGTTCTTC. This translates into CASSSHARGSGNEQFF.

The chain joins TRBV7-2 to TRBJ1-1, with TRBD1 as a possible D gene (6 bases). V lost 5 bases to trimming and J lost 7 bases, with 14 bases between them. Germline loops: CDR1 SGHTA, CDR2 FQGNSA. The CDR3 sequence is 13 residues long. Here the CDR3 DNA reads TGTGCCAGCAGCCGAAGGGGGGAGGGTGAAGCTTTCTTT. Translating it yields CASSRRGEGEAFF.

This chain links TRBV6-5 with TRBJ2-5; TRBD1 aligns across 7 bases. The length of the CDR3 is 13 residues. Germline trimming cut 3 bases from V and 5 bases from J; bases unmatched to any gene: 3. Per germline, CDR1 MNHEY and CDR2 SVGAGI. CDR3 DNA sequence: TGTGCCAGCAGTTATACACAGGGGGAGACCCAGTACTTC. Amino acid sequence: CASSYTQGETQYF.

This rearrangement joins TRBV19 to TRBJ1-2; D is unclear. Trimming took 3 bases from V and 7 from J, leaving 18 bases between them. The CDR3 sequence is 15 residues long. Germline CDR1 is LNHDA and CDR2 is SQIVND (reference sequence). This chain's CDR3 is CASSMEAGSPTGYTF. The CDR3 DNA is TGTGCCAGTAGTATGGAGGCGGGGAGTCCCACTGGCTACACCTTC.

The CDR3 loop is CASSLASGETQYF. Written as DNA, the CDR3 is TGTGCCAGCAGCTTAGCGAGCGGTGAGACCCAGTACTTC. This chain joins TRBV7-2 and TRBJ2-5, with D possibly matching TRBD2 (5 bases). The CDR3 totals 13 residues. Germline-derived CDR1 and CDR2 are SGHTA and FQGNSA. V lost 0 bases and J 5 bases, leaving 7 bases between the germline ends.

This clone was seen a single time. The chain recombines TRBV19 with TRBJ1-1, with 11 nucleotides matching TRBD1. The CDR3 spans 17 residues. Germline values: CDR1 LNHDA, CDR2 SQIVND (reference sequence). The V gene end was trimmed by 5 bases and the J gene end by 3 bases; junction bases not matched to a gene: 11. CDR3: CASSFPGTGGADTEAFF. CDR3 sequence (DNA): TGTGCCAGTAGTTTTCCTGGGACAGGGGGTGCGGACACTGAAGCTTTCTTT.

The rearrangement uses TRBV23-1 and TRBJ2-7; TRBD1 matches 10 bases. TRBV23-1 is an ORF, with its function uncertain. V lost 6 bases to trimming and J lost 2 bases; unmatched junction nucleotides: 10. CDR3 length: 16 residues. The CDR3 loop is CASSRPGGTGAYEQYF. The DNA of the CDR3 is TGCGCCAGCAGCCGACCGGGAGGGACAGGGGCCTACGAGCAGTACTTC.

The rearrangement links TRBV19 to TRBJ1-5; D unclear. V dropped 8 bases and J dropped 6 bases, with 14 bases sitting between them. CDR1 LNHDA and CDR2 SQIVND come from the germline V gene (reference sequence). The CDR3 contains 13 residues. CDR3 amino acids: CASQLIAGQPQHF. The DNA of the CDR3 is TGTGCCAGTCAACTCATTGCCGGTCAGCCCCAGCATTTT.

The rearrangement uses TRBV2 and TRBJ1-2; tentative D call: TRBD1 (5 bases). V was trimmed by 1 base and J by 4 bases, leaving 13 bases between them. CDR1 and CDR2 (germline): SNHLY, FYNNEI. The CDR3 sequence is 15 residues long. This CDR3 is CASSEERDLIYGYTF. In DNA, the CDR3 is TGTGCCAGCAGTGAAGAGAGGGACCTTATCTATGGCTACACCTTC. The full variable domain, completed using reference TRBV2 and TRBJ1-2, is EPEVTQTPSHQVTQMGQEVILRCVPISNHLYFYWYRQILGQKVEFLVSFYNNEISEKSEIFDDQFSVERPDGSNFTLKIRSTKLEDSAMYFCASSEERDLIYGYTFGSGTRLTVV.

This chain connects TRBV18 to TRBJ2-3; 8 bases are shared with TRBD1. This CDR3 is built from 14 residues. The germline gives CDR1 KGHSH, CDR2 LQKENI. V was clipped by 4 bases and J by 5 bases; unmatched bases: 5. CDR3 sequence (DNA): TGTGCCAGCTCACAGGGCAGGGGGCGAGATACGCAGTATTTT. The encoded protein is CASSQGRGRDTQYF.

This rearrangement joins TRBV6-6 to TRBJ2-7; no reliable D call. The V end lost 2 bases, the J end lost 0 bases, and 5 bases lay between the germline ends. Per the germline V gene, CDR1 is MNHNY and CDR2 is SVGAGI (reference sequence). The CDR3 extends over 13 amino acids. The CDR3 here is CASSYASSYEQYF. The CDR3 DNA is TGTGCCAGCAGTTACGCGAGCTCCTACGAGCAGTACTTC.

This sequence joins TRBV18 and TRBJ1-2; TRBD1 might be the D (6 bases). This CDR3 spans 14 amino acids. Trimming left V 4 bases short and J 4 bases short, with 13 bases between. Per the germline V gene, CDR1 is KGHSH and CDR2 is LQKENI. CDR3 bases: TGTGCCAGCTCACGAGAAGGGGGGGGCTATGGCTACACCTTC. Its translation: CASSREGGGYGYTF.

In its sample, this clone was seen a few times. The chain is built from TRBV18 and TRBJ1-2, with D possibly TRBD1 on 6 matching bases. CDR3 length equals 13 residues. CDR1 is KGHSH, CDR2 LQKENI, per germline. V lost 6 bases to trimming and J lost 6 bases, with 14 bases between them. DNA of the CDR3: TGTGCCAGCTCCCTCGGGGGGGGCAATGGCTACACCTTC. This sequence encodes CASSLGGGNGYTF. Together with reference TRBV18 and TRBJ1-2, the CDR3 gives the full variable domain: NAGVMQNPRHLVRRRGQEARLRCSPMKGHSHVYWYRQLPEEGLKFMVYLQKENIIDESGMPKERFSAEFPKEGPSILRIQQVVRGDSAAYFCASSLGGGNGYTFGSGTRLTVV.

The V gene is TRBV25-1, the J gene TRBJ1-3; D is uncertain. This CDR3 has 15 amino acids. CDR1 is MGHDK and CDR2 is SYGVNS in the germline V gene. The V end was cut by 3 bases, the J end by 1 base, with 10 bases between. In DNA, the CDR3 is TGTGCCAGCAGTGAGCTAGGGTTATCTGGAAACACCATATATTTT. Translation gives CASSELGLSGNTIYF.

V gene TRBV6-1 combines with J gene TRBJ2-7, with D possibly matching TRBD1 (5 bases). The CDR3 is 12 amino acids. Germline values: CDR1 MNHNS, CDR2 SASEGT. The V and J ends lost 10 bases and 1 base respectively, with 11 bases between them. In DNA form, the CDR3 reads TGTGCCATCACGACAGAGTCCTACGAGCAGTACTTC. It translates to CAITTESYEQYF.